This TCR beta chain was sequenced in a study of blood T cell repertoires in COVID-19. Across the study: Samples representing acute and convalescent COVID-19 were sourced from the United States, Italy and Spain. From T cells, B-cell-depleted T cells, or PBMCs came the material, which was cDNA or gDNA.

Recovered status in Cohort 3 required two negative PCRs, clearance, or symptom resolution. V lost 0 bases to trimming and J lost 4 bases; unmatched junction nucleotides: 2. Germline lookup yields CDR1 SGHKS and CDR2 YYEKEE (reference sequence). This CDR3 spans 14 amino acids. In the original analysis: From reference gene primer amplification, estimates of nucleated cell counts were derived. The table came from immunoSEQ multiplex PCR; TCRdb's copy has only in-frame clones and leaves some out. Clonal size and the V and J genes are those of that table, whereas D and trimming came from the DNA. Among about 270,000 clones listed, over 75% were seen once. This clone showed up just once.

The TCR originated in a man aged 18 to 30 who had recovered from COVID-19. V and J are TRBV5-5 and TRBJ1-2; TRBD1 matches at 8 bases. Source material: PBMCs or T cells enriched from blood (not recorded which). The CDR3 bases are TGTGCCAGCAGCTTGGGACAGGGGATCTATGGCTACACCTTC. Amino acid sequence: CASSLGQGIYGYTF.